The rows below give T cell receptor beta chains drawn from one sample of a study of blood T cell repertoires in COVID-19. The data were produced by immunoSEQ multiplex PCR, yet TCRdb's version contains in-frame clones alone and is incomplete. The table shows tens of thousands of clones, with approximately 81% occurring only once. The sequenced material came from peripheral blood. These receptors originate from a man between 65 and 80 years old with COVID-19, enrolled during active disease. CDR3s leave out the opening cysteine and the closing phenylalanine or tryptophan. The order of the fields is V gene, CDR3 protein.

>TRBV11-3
ASSFSGKIGELF
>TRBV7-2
ASSLETVSYGYT
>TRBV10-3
AITPSASGRVNEQF
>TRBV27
ASSFLREGVNEQF
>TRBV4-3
ASSPRIGSGSTDTQY
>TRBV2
ASSDRGWDQPQH
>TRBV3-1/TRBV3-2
ASSQDHRGETQY
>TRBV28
ACRGGYEQY
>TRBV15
ATSRDLTGSEKLF
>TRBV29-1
SVLDRIQYGYT
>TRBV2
ASSELSAGYYGYT
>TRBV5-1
ASSFWGQGLEEQY
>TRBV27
ASSWGQYSRTDTQY
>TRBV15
ATSRDLGANTEAF
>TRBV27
ASSPWVGQPQH
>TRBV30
AGTSGTLYNEQF
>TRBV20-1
SASWGRDGYT
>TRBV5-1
ASRTTGSNSPLH
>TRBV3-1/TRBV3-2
ASSRPGREGYT
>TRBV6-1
ASSEAGSIEQY
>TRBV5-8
ASSGTQGFFTYEQY
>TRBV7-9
ASSPGVGEAF
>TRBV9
ASSVAGRQTTNEKLF
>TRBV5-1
ASSPPGTTLGTQY
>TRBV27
ASSSRGGGPYNEQF
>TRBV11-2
ASSLGRGNTEAF
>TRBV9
ASSVDDSSYEQY
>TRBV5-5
ASSLSGRGGYGYT
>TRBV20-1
SASSGRQQY
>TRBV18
ASSRENNSPLH
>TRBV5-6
ASSLVGPSGRGRSYEQY
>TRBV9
ASSVGTNTEAF
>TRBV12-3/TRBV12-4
ASSIGGNYGYT
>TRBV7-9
ASSLWGTGGGANVLT
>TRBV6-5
ASSYSDRSSGNTIY
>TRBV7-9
ASSSRGPEEQY
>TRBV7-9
ASSLTSGRAVVEQY
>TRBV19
ASPGQMNTEAF
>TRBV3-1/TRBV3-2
ASSSSDTLRFAQY
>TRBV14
ASSRASGTVI
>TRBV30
AWSVSDTEAF
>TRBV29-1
SAQTGTGTTEAF
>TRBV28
ASSSYGQGREQY
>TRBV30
AWSYGTGGDYT
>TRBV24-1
ATSDGDRALTQH
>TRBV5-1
ASGQGSRETQY
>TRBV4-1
ASSQTALESPGELF
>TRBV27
ASRPGTLENSPLH
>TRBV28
ASSTYSSGSSYEQY
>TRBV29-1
SVARENGQPQH
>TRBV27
ASSMGLASRYNEQF
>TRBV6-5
ASRPTGYTEAF
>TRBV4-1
ASSQDRPIPGFTDTIY
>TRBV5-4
ASKRDRGREEQY
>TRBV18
ASSPQGRSAYEQY
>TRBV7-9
ASSLASPGTVSYEQY
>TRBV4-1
ASSLPGQGLNYGYT